The present TCR beta chain was sequenced within a study of blood T cell repertoires in COVID-19. CDR1 PRHDT and CDR2 FYEKMQ come from the germline V gene (reference sequence). CDR3 size: 14 residues. The ends were cut back, 6 bases at V and 9 bases at J, with 15 bases in the middle. Authors' data handling: Estimated nucleated cell counts came from reference gene primer amplification. Sequencing used immunoSEQ multiplex PCR; TCRdb keeps in-frame clones, though not all of them. V and J calls and clone size are those listed in that table; D and trimming were worked out from the DNA. The data contain under 500,000 clones, about 85% of them singletons. Everyone who took part was about 18 to 90 years old, and they came from some 23 US areas.

This chain uses TRBV13 with TRBJ1-6, with a possible D match to TRBD1 (6 bases). This receptor was identified in a woman aged 18 to 35 with acute COVID-19. Sequenced material: PBMCs or T cells enriched from blood (not recorded which). The CDR3 is CASRNTGPSSPLHF. In DNA form, the CDR3 reads TGTGCCAGCAGAAATACAGGGCCTAGTTCACCCCTCCACTTT.